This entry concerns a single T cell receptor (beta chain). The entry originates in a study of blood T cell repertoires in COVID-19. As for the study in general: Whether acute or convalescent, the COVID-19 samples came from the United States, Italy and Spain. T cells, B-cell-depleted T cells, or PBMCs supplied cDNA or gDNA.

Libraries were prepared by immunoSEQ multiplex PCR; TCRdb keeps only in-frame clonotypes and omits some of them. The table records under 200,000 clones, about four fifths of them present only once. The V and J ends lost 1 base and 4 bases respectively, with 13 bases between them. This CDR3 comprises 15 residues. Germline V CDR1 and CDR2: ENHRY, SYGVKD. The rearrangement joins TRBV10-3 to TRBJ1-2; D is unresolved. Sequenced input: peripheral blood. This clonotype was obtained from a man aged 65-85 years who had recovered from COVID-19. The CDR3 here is CAISEFEGEFYGYTF. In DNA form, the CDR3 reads TGTGCCATCAGTGAGTTCGAGGGCGAGTTCTATGGCTACACCTTC.